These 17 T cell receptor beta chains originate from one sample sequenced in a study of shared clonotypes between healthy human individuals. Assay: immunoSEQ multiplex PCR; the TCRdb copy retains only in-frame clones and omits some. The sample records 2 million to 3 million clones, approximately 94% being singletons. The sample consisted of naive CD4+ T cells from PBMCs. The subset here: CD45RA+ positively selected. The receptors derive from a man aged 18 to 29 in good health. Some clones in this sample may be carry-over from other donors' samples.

The CDR3 loop is CASSPSGQKTGELFF. CDR3 sequence (DNA): TGTGCCAGCAGCCCCTCCGGCCAGAAAACCGGGGAGCTGTTTTTT. The chain couples TRBV28 to TRBJ2-2; D is uncertain. Germline V gene lookup returns CDR1 MDHEN and CDR2 SYDVKM. The ends were cut back, 6 bases at V and 5 bases at J, with 16 bases in the middle. The CDR3 has 15 amino acids.

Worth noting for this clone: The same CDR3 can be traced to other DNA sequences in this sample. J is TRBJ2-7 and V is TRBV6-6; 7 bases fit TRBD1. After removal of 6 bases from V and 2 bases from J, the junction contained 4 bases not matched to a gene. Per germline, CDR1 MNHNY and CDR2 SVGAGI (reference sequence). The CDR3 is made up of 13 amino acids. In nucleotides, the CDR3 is TGTGCCAGCAGCCGACAGGGACCCTACGAGCAGTACTTC. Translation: CASSRQGPYEQYF.

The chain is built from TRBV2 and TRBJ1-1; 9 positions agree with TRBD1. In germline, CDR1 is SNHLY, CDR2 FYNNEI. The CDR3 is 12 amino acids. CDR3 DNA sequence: TGTGCTATGGGACAGGGCGGGACTGAAGCTTTCTTT. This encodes CAMGQGGTEAFF.

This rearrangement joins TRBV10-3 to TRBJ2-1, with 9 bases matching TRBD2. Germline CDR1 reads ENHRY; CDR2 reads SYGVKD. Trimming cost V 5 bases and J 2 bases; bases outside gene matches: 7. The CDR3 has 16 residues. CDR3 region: CAISPEVAGAYNEQFF. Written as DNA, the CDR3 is TGTGCCATCAGTCCGGAGGTAGCGGGGGCCTACAATGAGCAGTTCTTC.

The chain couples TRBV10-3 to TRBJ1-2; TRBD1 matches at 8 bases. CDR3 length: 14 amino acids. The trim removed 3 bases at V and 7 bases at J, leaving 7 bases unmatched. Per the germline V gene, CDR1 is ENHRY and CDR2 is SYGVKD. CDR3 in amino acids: CAISDSGGEGGYTF. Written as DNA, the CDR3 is TGTGCCATCAGTGACTCAGGGGGCGAAGGTGGCTACACCTTC.

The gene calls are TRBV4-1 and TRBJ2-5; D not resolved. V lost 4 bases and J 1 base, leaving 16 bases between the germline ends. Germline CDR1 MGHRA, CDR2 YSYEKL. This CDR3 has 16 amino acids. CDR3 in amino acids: CASSPQSRALQETQYF. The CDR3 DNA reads TGCGCCAGCAGCCCTCAATCCCGGGCCCTCCAAGAGACCCAGTACTTC.

As DNA, the CDR3 is TGCAGCGTTGAAGCCCAGCGGGATCCGAGGGGTACGCAGTATTTT. It yields the protein CSVEAQRDPRGTQYF. The rearrangement links TRBV29-1 to TRBJ2-3; TRBD2 agrees at 7 bases. Unmatched junction bases numbered 12, after V lost 1 base and J lost 8 bases. Germline V gene lookup returns CDR1 SQVTM and CDR2 ANQGSEA. CDR3 length: 15 residues.

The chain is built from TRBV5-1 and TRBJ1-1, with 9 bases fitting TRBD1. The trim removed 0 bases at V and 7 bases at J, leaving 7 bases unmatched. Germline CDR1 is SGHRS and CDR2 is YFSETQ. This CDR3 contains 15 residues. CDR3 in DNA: TGCGCCAGCAGCTTGGAGGGACAGGGTCGCGGTGAAGCTTTCTTT. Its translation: CASSLEGQGRGEAFF.

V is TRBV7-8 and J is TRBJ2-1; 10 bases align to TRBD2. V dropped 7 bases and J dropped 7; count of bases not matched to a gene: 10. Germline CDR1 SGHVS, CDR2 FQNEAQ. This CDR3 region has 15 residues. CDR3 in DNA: TGTGCCAGCACAAACTTAGCGGGAGGAAAGAATGAGCAGTTCTTC. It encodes CASTNLAGGKNEQFF.

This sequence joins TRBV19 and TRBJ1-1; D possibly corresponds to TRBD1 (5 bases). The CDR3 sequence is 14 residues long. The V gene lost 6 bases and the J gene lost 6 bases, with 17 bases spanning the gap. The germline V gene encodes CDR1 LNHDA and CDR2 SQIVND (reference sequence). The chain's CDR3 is CASSDRSGGSEAFF. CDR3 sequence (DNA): TGTGCCAGTAGCGATCGTAGCGGGGGGTCTGAAGCTTTCTTT.

The chain's CDR3 is CASSLVRGGNYEQYF. In DNA form, the CDR3 reads TGTGCCAGCAGCTTAGTCAGGGGGGGAAACTACGAGCAGTACTTC. The chain recombines TRBV7-2 with TRBJ2-7, with D possibly called TRBD1 or TRBD2 (7 bases each). The CDR3 length is 15 residues. The V end lost 1 base, the J end lost 3 bases, and 13 bases lay between the germline ends. The germline V gene has CDR1 SGHTA and CDR2 FQGNSA.

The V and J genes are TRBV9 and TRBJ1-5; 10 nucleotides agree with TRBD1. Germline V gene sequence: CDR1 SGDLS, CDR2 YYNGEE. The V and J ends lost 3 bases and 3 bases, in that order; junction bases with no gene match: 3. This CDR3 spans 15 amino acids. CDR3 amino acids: CASSETGGPNQPQHF. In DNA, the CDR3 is TGTGCCAGCAGCGAGACAGGGGGCCCCAATCAGCCCCAGCATTTT.

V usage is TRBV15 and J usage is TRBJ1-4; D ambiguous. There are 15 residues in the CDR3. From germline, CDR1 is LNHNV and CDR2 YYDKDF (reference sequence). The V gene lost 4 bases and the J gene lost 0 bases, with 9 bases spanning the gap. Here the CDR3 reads CATSKFRPTNEKLFF. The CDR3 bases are TGTGCCACCAGCAAGTTCCGACCAACTAATGAAAAACTGTTTTTT.

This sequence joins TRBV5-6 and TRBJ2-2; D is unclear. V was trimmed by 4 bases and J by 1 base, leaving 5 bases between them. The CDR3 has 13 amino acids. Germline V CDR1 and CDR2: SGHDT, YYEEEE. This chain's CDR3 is CASSRQNTGELFF. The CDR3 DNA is TGTGCCAGCAGCCGACAGAACACCGGGGAGCTGTTTTTT.

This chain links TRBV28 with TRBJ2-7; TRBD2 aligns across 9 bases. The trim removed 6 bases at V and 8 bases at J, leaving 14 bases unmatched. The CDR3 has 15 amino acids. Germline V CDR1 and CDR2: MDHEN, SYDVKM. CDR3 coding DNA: TGTGCCAGCAGAAACACCGGGACTAGCTTGGGCAAGCAGTACTTC. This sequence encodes CASRNTGTSLGKQYF.

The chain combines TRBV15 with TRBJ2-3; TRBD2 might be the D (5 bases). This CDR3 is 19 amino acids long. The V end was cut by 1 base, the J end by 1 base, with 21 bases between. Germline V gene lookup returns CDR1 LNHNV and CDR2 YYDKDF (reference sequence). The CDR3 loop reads CATSRGENLARRRTDTQYF. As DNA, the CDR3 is TGTGCCACCAGCAGAGGAGAGAATTTAGCGCGGCGTCGCACAGATACGCAGTATTTT.

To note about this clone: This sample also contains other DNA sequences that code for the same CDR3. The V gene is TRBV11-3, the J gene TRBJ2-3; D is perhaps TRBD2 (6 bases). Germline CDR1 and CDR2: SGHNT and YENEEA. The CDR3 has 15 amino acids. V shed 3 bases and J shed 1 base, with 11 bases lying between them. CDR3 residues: CASSLGGEGTDTQYF. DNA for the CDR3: TGTGCCAGCAGCTTGGGGGGAGAGGGCACAGATACGCAGTATTTT.